Each of the 13 T cell receptor beta chains below was sequenced from the same sample in a study of graft-versus-host responses after intestinal transplantation. Produced via immunoSEQ multiplex PCR; TCRdb's table is partial and in-frame only. The table lists tens of thousands of clones, less than 95% of them singletons. Sequencing used PBMCs, obtained 156 days after intestinal transplant. These receptor sequences come from a human patient who received an intestinal transplant, so some T cells may come from the graft donor.

The V call is TRBV6-5, the J call TRBJ1-5; D gene ambiguous. The CDR3 loop spans 14 amino acids. CDR1 and CDR2 from the germline V gene are MNHEY and SVGAGI. V lost 4 bases and J 6 bases, leaving 13 bases between the germline ends. The CDR3 loop is CASSSPELVQPQHF. The CDR3 coding sequence is TGTGCCAGCAGTTCCCCCGAGTTAGTTCAGCCCCAGCATTTT.

The CDR3 here is CASSLYGGAGNTIYF. DNA of the CDR3: TGTGCCAGCAGCTTATATGGGGGGGCTGGAAACACCATATATTTT. The V call is TRBV13, the J call TRBJ1-3, with a tentative D call TRBD1 (5 bases). There are 15 residues in the CDR3. Germline V CDR1 and CDR2: PRHDT, FYEKMQ (reference sequence). Trimming left V 2 bases short and J 2 bases short, with 10 bases between. Variable domain in full (rest from reference TRBV13 and TRBJ1-3): AAGVIQSPRHLIKEKRETATLKCYPIPRHDTVYWYQQGPGQDPQFLISFYEKMQSDKGSIPDRFSAQQFSDYHSELNMSSLELGDSALYFCASSLYGGAGNTIYFGEGSWLTVV.

This chain connects TRBV7-6 to TRBJ2-7; D remains unclear. From germline, CDR1 is SGHVS and CDR2 FNYEAQ. With 8 bases removed from V and 0 bases from J, the gap between germline ends came to 8 bases. This CDR3 spans 12 amino acids. CDR3 residues: CASAGASYEQYF. CDR3 sequence (DNA): TGTGCCAGCGCAGGTGCCTCCTACGAGCAGTACTTC. Together with reference TRBV7-6 and TRBJ2-7, the CDR3 gives the full variable domain: GAGVSQSPRYKVTKRGQDVALRCDPISGHVSLYWYRQALGQGPEFLTYFNYEAQQDKSGLPNDRFSAERPEGSISTLTIQRTEQRDSAMYRCASAGASYEQYFGPGTRLTVT.

The V gene is TRBV28, the J gene TRBJ1-1, with D possibly matching TRBD1 (5 bases). The CDR3 sequence is 15 residues long. The V gene lost 2 bases and the J gene lost 5 bases, with 15 bases spanning the gap. Germline values: CDR1 MDHEN, CDR2 SYDVKM. The CDR3 region has the DNA TGTGCCAGCAGTTTACGGGTTCCAGGGTCTACTGAAGCTTTCTTT. Translation gives CASSLRVPGSTEAFF. Supplemented by reference TRBV28 and TRBJ1-1, the full variable domain reads DVKVTQSSRYLVKRTGEKVFLECVQDMDHENMFWYRQDPGLGLRLIYFSYDVKMKEKGDIPEGYSVSREKKERFSLILESASTNQTSMYLCASSLRVPGSTEAFFGQGTRLTVV.

V usage is TRBV18 and J usage is TRBJ1-1; D not certain. The V gene lost 6 bases and the J gene lost 1 base, with 15 bases spanning the gap. The CDR3 is 15 amino acids. The V gene's germline CDR1 is KGHSH and CDR2 LQKENI. The CDR3 protein is CASSLGFGENTEAFF. DNA for the CDR3: TGTGCCAGCTCCTTGGGATTCGGAGAGAACACTGAAGCTTTCTTT.

The chain uses TRBV5-6 and TRBJ2-2; 7 bases line up with TRBD1. Germline CDR1 is SGHDT and CDR2 is YYEEEE. Germline trimming cut 0 bases from V and 5 bases from J; bases unmatched to any gene: 4. The CDR3 is 15 residues long. Here the CDR3 DNA reads TGTGCCAGCAGCTTGGTGGGGGACAGTACCGGGGAGCTGTTTTTT. Its protein product is CASSLVGDSTGELFF.

This rearrangement joins TRBV18 to TRBJ2-2; the match to TRBD2 covers 11 bases. The germline V gene has CDR1 KGHSH and CDR2 LQKENI. After removal of 3 bases from V and 0 bases from J, the junction contained 0 bases not matched to a gene. The CDR3 loop spans 16 amino acids. The CDR3 loop is CASSPSGRANTGELFF. CDR3 DNA: TGTGCCAGCTCACCTAGCGGGAGGGCGAACACCGGGGAGCTGTTTTTT. Full variable domain (remainder filled in from reference TRBV18 and TRBJ2-2): NAGVMQNPRHLVRRRGQEARLRCSPMKGHSHVYWYRQLPEEGLKFMVYLQKENIIDESGMPKERFSAEFPKEGPSILRIQQVVRGDSAAYFCASSPSGRANTGELFFGEGSRLTVL.

The gene calls are TRBV19 and TRBJ1-3; no firm D call. From germline, CDR1 is LNHDA and CDR2 SQIVND (reference sequence). There are 14 residues in the CDR3. With 3 bases removed from V and 4 bases from J, the gap between germline ends came to 10 bases. The CDR3 DNA reads TGTGCCAGTAGTATCCCCGCGTCGGGAAACACCATATATTTT. It specifies CASSIPASGNTIYF.

The chain carries TRBV30 and TRBJ2-1, with 8 positions matching TRBD2. Germline assignment: CDR1 GTSNPN and CDR2 SVGIG (reference sequence). V shed 0 bases, J shed 7 bases, and the junction held 8 bases outside the gene matches. The CDR3 runs to 15 residues. The CDR3 DNA is TGTGCCTGGAGTGTGGGAGCGGGGGCGTGGAATGAGCAGTTCTTC. As protein: CAWSVGAGAWNEQFF.

The V and J genes are TRBV5-4 and TRBJ1-6; D is unclear. From germline, CDR1 is SGHNT and CDR2 YYREEE (reference sequence). Trimming removed 0 bases at V and 9 bases at J, with 7 bases between. The CDR3 loop spans 13 amino acids. The DNA of the CDR3 is TGTGCCAGCAGCTTGGCAGGTGCTTCACCCCTCCACTTT. It yields the protein CASSLAGASPLHF.

The rearrangement uses TRBV2 and TRBJ2-2; weak D call: TRBD2 (7 bases). V lost 6 bases, J lost 7 bases, and 21 bases lay in between. Germline CDR1 is SNHLY and CDR2 is FYNNEI. CDR3 length equals 16 residues. The CDR3 coding sequence is TGTGCCAGCAGCTACGAACGGGGGGCGCTTAGCGGGGAGCTGTTTTTT. Its translation: CASSYERGALSGELFF. Full variable domain (outside the CDR3, taken from reference TRBV2 and TRBJ2-2): EPEVTQTPSHQVTQMGQEVILRCVPISNHLYFYWYRQILGQKVEFLVSFYNNEISEKSEIFDDQFSVERPDGSNFTLKIRSTKLEDSAMYFCASSYERGALSGELFFGEGSRLTVL.

This clone came up once. The chain joins TRBV10-2 to TRBJ2-1; D might be TRBD2 (6 bases). This CDR3 has 15 residues. Germline CDR1 reads WSHSY; CDR2 reads SAAADI. The germline V and J ends were trimmed by 4 bases and 6 bases, with 16 bases remaining between them. The CDR3 loop reads CASSVDYTGLNEQFF. The CDR3 DNA sequence: TGCGCCAGCAGTGTGGACTACACGGGGCTCAATGAGCAGTTCTTC.

The chain joins TRBV4-1 to TRBJ2-1; no clear D. CDR1 MGHRA and CDR2 YSYEKL come from the germline V gene. This CDR3 spans 13 amino acids. Trimming removed 2 bases at V and 6 bases at J, with 8 bases between. The CDR3 sequence is CASSQLSANEQFF. In DNA form, the CDR3 reads TGCGCCAGCAGCCAATTGTCTGCCAATGAGCAGTTCTTC.